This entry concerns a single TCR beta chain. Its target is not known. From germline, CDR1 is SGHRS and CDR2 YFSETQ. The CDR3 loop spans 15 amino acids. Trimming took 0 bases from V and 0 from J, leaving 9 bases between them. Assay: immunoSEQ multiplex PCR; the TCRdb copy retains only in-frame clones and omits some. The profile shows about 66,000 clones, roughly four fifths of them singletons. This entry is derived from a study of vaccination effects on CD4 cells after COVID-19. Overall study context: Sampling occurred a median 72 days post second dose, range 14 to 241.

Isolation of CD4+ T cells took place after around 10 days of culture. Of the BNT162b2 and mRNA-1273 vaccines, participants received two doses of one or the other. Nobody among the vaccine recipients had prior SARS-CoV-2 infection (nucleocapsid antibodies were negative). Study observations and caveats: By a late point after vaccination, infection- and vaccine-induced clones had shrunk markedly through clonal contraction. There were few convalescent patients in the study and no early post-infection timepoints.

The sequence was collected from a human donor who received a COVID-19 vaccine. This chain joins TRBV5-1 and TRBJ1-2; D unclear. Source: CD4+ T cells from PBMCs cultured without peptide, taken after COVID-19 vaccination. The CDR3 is CASSLAGLANYGYTF. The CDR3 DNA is TGCGCCAGCAGCTTGGCAGGTCTGGCTAACTATGGCTACACCTTC.